The 10 T cell receptor beta chains below were found in one sample sequenced in a study of OX40 agonist ivuxolimab in advanced cancers. Produced via immunoSEQ multiplex PCR; TCRdb's table is partial and in-frame only. The sample yields 60,000 to 70,000 clones, about 87% seen once. Sequencing was performed on CD4+ or CD8+ T cells sorted from blood, taken in a trial of the OX40 agonist ivuxolimab. All receptors derive from an adult with an advanced solid tumor such as melanoma, head and neck, liver or kidney cancer.

The V and J genes are TRBV10-2 and TRBJ2-5; D not resolved. The J call may be incorrect, as the DNA end agrees better with TRBJ2-7. Germline loops: CDR1 WSHSY, CDR2 SAAADI. CDR3 length: 11 residues. The CDR3 DNA sequence: TGCGCCAGCAGTGACCGGTACGAGCAGTACTTC. This gives the protein CASSDRYEQYF.

This rearrangement joins TRBV5-5 to TRBJ1-5; 10 bases agree with TRBD1. V gave up 7 bases and J gave up 1 base; unmatched junction bases: 17. The CDR3 has 19 residues. Germline values: CDR1 SGHKS, CDR2 YYEKEE (reference sequence). CDR3 loop: CASSKGAGQGGRSNQPQHF. In DNA form, the CDR3 reads TGTGCCAGCTCTAAAGGCGCTGGACAGGGGGGTAGAAGCAATCAGCCCCAGCATTTT.

This rearrangement joins TRBV28 to TRBJ1-1; D ambiguous. Trimming took off 5 bases at V and 2 bases at J, with 12 bases between the two ends. The CDR3 covers 14 residues. Germline CDR1 MDHEN, CDR2 SYDVKM. CDR3 sequence reads: CASSVIFTNTEAFF. For the CDR3, the DNA is TGTGCCAGCAGTGTGATCTTCACTAACACTGAAGCTTTCTTT. The variable domain in full, with the rest retrieved from reference TRBV28 and TRBJ1-1, is DVKVTQSSRYLVKRTGEKVFLECVQDMDHENMFWYRQDPGLGLRLIYFSYDVKMKEKGDIPEGYSVSREKKERFSLILESASTNQTSMYLCASSVIFTNTEAFFGQGTRLTVV.

The chain recombines TRBV5-1 with TRBJ2-2; 8 positions match TRBD1. CDR1 is SGHRS, CDR2 YFSETQ, per germline. The CDR3 loop spans 14 amino acids. V dropped 1 base and J dropped 6; count of bases not matched to a gene: 2. CDR3 nucleotides: TGCGCCAGCAGCTTGACACAGGGGGCCGGGGAGCTGTTTTTT. This encodes CASSLTQGAGELFF.

The gene calls are TRBV28 and TRBJ1-5, with a possible D match to TRBD1 (6 bases). The CDR3 is 14 residues long. V dropped 0 bases and J dropped 4 bases, with 7 bases sitting between them. Per the germline V gene, CDR1 is MDHEN and CDR2 is SYDVKM. DNA of the CDR3: TGTGCCAGCAGTTTATGGCAGGGGAATCAGCCCCAGCATTTT. Translating gives CASSLWQGNQPQHF.

The J gene is TRBJ1-2, the V gene TRBV28, with a weak D call TRBD1 (6 bases). Germline lookup yields CDR1 MDHEN and CDR2 SYDVKM. V was clipped by 4 bases and J by 8 bases, with 20 bases between them. The CDR3 length is 15 residues. The CDR3 region is CASSSQPAGAGGYTF. The CDR3 coding sequence is TGTGCCAGCAGTTCCCAACCCGCAGGGGCGGGAGGCTACACCTTC.

V gene TRBV2 combines with J gene TRBJ2-5; possible D gene TRBD2, 5 bases. V was cut by 4 bases and J by 5 bases, with 14 bases left in between. The CDR3 covers 14 residues. Per the germline V gene, CDR1 is SNHLY and CDR2 is FYNNEI. The CDR3 bases are TGTGCCAGCAGTGCGCAAACTAGAGAGGAGACCCAGTACTTC. Amino acids: CASSAQTREETQYF. Full variable domain (rest looked up from reference TRBV2 and TRBJ2-5): EPEVTQTPSHQVTQMGQEVILRCVPISNHLYFYWYRQILGQKVEFLVSFYNNEISEKSEIFDDQFSVERPDGSNFTLKIRSTKLEDSAMYFCASSAQTREETQYFGPGTRLLVL.

V usage is TRBV7-3 and J usage is TRBJ2-2, with no clear D. Germline values: CDR1 SGHTA, CDR2 FQGTGA. With 6 bases removed from V and 1 base from J, the gap between germline ends came to 9 bases. The CDR3 consists of 14 residues. CDR3 DNA: TGTGCCAGCAGGAAGAGAGGGAACACCGGGGAGCTGTTTTTT. It codes for CASRKRGNTGELFF. Filled out from reference TRBV7-3 and TRBJ2-2, the complete variable domain reads GAGVSQTPSNKVTEKGKYVELRCDPISGHTALYWYRQSLGQGPEFLIYFQGTGAADDSGLPNDRFFAVRPEGSVSTLKIQRTERGDSAVYLCASRKRGNTGELFFGEGSRLTVL.

CDR3 sequence reads: CASSTGTAFYEQYF. The CDR3 region has the DNA TGCGCCAGCAGCACCGGGACAGCCTTCTACGAGCAGTACTTC. The genes are TRBV5-1 and TRBJ2-7; 7 bases map to TRBD1. V trimming: 4 bases; J trimming: 3 bases; junction bases outside the gene matches: 7. CDR3 size: 14 residues. CDR1 is SGHRS, CDR2 YFSETQ, per germline.

This clone was observed a few times. The rearrangement joins TRBV19 to TRBJ2-1; maybe TRBD1 (6 bases). Per germline, CDR1 LNHDA and CDR2 SQIVND (reference sequence). The CDR3 has 14 amino acids. Trimming removed 6 bases at V and 7 bases at J, with 16 bases between. In nucleotides, the CDR3 is TGTGCCAGTAGGCCTATCCACAGGGATAATGAGCAGTTCTTC. This sequence encodes CASRPIHRDNEQFF.